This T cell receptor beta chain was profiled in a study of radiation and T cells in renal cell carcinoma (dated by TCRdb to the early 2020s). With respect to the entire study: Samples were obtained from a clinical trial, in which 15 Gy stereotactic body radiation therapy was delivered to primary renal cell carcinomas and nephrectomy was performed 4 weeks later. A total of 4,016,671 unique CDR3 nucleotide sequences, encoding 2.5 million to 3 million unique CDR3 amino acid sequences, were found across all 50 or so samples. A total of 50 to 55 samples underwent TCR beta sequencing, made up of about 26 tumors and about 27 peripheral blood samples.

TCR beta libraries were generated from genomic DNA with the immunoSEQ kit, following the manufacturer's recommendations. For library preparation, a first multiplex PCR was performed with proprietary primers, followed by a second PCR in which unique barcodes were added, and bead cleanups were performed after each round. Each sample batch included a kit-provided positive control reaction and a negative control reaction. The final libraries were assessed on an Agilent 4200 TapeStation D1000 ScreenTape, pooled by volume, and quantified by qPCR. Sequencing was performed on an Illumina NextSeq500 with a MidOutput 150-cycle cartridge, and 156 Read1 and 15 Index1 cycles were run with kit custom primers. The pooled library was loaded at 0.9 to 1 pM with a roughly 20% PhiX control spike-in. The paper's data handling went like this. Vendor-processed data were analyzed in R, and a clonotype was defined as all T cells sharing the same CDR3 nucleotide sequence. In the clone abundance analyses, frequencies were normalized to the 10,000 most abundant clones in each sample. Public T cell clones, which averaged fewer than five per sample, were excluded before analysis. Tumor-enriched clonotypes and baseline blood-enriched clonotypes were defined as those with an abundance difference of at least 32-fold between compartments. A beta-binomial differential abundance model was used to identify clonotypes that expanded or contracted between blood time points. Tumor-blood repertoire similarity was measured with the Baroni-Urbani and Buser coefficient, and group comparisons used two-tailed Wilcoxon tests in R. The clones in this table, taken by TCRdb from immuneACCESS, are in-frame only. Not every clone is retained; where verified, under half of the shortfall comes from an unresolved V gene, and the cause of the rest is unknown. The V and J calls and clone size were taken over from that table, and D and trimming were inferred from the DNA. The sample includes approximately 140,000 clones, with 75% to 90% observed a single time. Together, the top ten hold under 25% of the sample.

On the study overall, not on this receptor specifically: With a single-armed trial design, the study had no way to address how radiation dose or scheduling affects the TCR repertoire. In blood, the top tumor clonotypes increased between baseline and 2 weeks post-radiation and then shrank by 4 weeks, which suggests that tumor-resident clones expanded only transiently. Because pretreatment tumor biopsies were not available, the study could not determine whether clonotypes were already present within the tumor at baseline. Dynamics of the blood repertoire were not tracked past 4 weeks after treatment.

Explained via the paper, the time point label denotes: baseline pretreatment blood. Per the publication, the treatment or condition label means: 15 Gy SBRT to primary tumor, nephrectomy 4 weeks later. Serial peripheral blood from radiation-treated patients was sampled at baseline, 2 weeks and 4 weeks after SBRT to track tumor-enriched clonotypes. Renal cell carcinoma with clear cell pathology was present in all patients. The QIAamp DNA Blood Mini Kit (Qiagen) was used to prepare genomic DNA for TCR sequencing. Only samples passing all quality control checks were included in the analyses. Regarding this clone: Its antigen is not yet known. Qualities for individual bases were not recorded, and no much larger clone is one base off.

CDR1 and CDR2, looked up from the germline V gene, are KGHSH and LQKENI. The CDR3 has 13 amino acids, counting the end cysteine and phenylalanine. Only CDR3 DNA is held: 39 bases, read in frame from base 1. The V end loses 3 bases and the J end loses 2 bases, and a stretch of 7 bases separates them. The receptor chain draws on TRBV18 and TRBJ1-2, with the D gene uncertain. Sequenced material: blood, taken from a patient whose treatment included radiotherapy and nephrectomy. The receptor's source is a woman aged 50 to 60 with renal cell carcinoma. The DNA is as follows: TGTGCCAGCTCACCTTCGGGGAACTATGGCTACACCTTC. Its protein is CASSPSGNYGYTF.